The rows below give T cell receptor beta chains drawn from one sample of a study of OX40 agonist ivuxolimab in advanced cancers. Repertoires were generated with immunoSEQ multiplex PCR, while TCRdb's copy carries only in-frame clones and drops some. The table shows tens of thousands of clones, with 87% occurring only once. The sample here was CD4+ or CD8+ T cells sorted from blood, taken in a trial of the OX40 agonist ivuxolimab. Receptor source: an adult with an advanced solid tumor such as melanoma, head and neck, liver or kidney cancer. CDR3s leave out the opening cysteine and the closing phenylalanine or tryptophan.

ASTYRVDRVTSGELF | TRBJ2-2 | TRBV5-1
ASSRVSGRSTDTQY | TRBJ2-3 | TRBV14
ASSLGRGLGGYT | TRBJ1-2 | TRBV5-1
ASRATGLVTEAF | TRBJ1-1 | TRBV6-1
ASSYKMSGRRPDTQY | TRBJ2-3 | TRBV11-3
ASSVPTRDRSPPETQY | TRBJ2-5 | TRBV7-9
ASSLWPERRGNTEAF | TRBJ1-1 | TRBV28
ASSPDRPIKNIQY | TRBJ2-4 | TRBV18
ASSRNSGRFTEAF | TRBJ1-1 | TRBV7-8
SVGQGGDTQY | TRBJ2-3 | TRBV29-1
AWRRTYEQY | TRBJ2-7 | TRBV30
ASSEGLGVNYEQY | TRBJ2-7 | TRBV2
ASSAASGFRADTQY | TRBJ2-3 | TRBV5-4
ASSYSSGSTQY | TRBJ2-3 | TRBV6-4
ASSLGGHTEKLF | TRBJ1-4 | TRBV7-9
ASSVAGQGALYGYT | TRBJ1-2 | TRBV9